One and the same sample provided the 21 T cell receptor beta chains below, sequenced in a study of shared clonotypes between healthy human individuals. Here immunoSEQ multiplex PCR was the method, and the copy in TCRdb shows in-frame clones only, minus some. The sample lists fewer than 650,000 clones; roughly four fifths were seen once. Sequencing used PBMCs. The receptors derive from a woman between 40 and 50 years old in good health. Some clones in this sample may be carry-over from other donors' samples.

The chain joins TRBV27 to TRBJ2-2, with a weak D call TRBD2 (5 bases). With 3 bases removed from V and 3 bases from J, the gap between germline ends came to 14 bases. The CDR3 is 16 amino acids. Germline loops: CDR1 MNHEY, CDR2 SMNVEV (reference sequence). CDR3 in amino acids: CASSLFTRADTGELFF. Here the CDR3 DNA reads TGTGCCAGCAGTTTGTTTACTAGGGCCGACACCGGGGAGCTGTTTTTT.

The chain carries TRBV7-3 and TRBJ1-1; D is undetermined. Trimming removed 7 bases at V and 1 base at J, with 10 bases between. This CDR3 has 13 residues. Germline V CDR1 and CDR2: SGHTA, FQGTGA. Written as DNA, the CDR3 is TGTGCCAGCACCTATGGCCCGAACACTGAAGCTTTCTTT. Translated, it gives CASTYGPNTEAFF.

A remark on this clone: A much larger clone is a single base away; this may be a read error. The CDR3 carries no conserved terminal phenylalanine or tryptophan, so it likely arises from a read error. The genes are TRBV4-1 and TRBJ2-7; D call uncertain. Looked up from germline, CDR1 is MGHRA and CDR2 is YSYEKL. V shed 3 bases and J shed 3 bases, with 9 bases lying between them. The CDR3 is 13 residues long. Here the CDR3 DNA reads TGCGCCAGCAGCCAGCTTGACAACTACGAGCAGTACCTC. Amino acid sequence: CASSQLDNYEQYL.

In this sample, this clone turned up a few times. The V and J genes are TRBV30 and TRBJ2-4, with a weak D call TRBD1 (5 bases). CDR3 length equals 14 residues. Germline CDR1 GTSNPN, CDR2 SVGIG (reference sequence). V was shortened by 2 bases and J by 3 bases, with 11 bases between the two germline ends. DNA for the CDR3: TGTGCCTGGAGTCCCAGGGATGGCAAAAACATTCAGTACTTC. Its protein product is CAWSPRDGKNIQYF.

This CDR3 is CASSCGRIGPLYSNQPQHF. CDR3 sequence (DNA): TGTGCCAGCAGCTGCGGGCGGATCGGGCCCCTTTATAGCAATCAGCCCCAGCATTTT. The chain is built from TRBV7-9 and TRBJ1-5, with D unclear. The CDR3 runs 19 residues. Germline V lookup: CDR1 SEHNR, CDR2 FQNEAQ (reference sequence). The V end lost 4 bases, the J end lost 0 bases, and 22 bases lay between the germline ends.

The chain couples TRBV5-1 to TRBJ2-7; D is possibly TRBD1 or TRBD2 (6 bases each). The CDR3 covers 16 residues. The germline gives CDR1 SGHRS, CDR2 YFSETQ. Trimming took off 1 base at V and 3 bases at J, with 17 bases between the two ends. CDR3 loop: CASSLSGSGAGYEQYF. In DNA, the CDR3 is TGCGCCAGCAGCTTGTCAGGTTCGGGGGCGGGCTACGAGCAGTACTTC.

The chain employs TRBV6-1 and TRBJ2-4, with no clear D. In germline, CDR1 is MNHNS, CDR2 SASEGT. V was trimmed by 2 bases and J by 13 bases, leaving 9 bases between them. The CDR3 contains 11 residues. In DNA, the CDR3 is TGTGCCAGCAGTGAATCCCCTACGCAGTACTTC. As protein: CASSESPTQYF.

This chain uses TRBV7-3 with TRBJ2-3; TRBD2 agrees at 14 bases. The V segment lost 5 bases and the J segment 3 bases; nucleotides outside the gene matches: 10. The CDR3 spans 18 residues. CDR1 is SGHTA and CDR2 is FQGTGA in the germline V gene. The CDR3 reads CASSIPGLAGEKTDTQYF. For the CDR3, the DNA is TGTGCCAGCAGCATTCCGGGACTAGCGGGAGAGAAGACAGATACGCAGTATTTT.

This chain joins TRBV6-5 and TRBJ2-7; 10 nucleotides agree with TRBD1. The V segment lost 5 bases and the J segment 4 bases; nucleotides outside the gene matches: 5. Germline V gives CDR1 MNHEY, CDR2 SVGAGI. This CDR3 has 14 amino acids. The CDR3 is CASSPGQGRYEQYF. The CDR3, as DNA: TGTGCCAGCAGTCCGGGACAGGGGAGGTACGAGCAGTACTTC.

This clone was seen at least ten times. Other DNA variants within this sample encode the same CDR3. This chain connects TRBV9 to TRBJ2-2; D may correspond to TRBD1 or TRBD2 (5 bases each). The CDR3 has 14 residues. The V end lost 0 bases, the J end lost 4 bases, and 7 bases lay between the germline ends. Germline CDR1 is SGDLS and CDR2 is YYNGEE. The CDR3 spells CASSVGGFTGELFF. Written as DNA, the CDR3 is TGTGCCAGCAGCGTAGGGGGGTTCACCGGGGAGCTGTTTTTT.

In DNA, the CDR3 is TGTGCCAGCAGCACGACAGGCCTAGTGGGTTCAGGGGAGCAGTACTTC. Protein sequence: CASSTTGLVGSGEQYF. The chain recombines TRBV9 with TRBJ2-5; D may be TRBD1 (6 bases). Trimming took off 4 bases at V and 11 bases at J, with 27 bases between the two ends. CDR3 length: 16 amino acids. The germline V gene encodes CDR1 SGDLS and CDR2 YYNGEE.

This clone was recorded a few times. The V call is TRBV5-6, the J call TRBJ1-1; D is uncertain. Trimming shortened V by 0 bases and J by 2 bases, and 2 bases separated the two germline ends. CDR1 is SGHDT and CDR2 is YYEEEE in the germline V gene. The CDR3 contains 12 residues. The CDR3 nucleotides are TGTGCCAGCAGCTTGGCTAACACTGAAGCTTTCTTT. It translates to CASSLANTEAFF. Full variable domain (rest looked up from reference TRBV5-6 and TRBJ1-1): DAGVTQSPTHLIKTRGQQVTLRCSPKSGHDTVSWYQQALGQGPQFIFQYYEEEERQRGNFPDRFSGHQFPNYSSELNVNALLLGDSALYLCASSLANTEAFFGQGTRLTVV.

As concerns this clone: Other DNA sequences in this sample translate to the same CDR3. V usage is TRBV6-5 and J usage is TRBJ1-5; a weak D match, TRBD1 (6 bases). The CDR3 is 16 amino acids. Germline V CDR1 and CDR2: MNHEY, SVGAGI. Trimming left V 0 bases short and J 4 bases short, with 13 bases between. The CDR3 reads CASSYSGGRINQPQHF. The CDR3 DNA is TGTGCCAGCAGTTACTCAGGGGGACGGATTAATCAGCCCCAGCATTTT.

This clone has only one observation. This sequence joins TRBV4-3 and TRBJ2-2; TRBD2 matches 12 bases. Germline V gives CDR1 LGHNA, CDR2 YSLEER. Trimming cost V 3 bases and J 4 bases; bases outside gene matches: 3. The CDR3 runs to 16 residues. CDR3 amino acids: CASSHPSGRGTGELFF. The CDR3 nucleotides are TGCGCCAGCAGCCACCCTAGCGGGAGGGGCACCGGGGAGCTGTTTTTT.

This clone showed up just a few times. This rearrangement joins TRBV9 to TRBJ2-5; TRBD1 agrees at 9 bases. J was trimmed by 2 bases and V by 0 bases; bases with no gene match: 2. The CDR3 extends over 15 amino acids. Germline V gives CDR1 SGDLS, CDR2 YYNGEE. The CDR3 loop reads CASSVAGTGQETQYF. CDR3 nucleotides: TGTGCCAGCAGCGTAGCTGGGACAGGGCAAGAGACCCAGTACTTC.

The CDR3 sequence is CASRGTGNVVGWQYF. For the CDR3, the DNA is TGTGCCAGCAGAGGGACAGGGAACGTGGTAGGCTGGCAGTACTTC. This chain joins TRBV10-3 and TRBJ2-7, with 9 bases matching TRBD1. The CDR3 length is 15 residues. Germline CDR1 and CDR2: ENHRY and SYGVKD. The V segment lost 10 bases and the J segment 9 bases; nucleotides outside the gene matches: 19.

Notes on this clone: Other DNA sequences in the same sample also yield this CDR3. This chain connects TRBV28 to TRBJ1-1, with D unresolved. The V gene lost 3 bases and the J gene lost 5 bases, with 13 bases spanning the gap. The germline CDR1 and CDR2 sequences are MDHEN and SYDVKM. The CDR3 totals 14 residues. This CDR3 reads CASSLGGLGTEAFF. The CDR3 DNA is TGTGCCAGCAGTTTGGGAGGGCTGGGGACTGAAGCTTTCTTT. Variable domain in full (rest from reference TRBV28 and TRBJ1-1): DVKVTQSSRYLVKRTGEKVFLECVQDMDHENMFWYRQDPGLGLRLIYFSYDVKMKEKGDIPEGYSVSREKKERFSLILESASTNQTSMYLCASSLGGLGTEAFFGQGTRLTVV.

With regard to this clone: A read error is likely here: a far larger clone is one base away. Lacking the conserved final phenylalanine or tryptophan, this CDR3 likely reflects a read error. CDR3 in DNA: TGTGCCTGGAGTAAAGGCGGGGGCAATCAGCCCCAGCATTCT. Translated: CAWSKGGGNQPQHS. V gene TRBV30 combines with J gene TRBJ1-5, with D uncertain. Germline-derived CDR1 and CDR2 are GTSNPN and SVGIG (reference sequence). The CDR3 has 14 amino acids. Trimming removed 2 bases from V and 2 bases from J, with 10 bases in between.

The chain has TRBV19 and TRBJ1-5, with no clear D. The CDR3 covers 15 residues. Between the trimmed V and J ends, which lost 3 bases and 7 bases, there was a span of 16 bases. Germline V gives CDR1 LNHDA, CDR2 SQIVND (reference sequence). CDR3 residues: CASSIHPPTRQPQHF. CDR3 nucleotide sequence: TGTGCCAGTAGTATTCATCCCCCAACGCGGCAGCCCCAGCATTTT.

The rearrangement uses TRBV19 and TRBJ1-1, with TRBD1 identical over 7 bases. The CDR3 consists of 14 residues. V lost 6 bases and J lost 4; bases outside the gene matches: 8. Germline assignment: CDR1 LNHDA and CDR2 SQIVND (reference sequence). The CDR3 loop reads CASSQTGFRTEAFF. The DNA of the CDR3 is TGTGCCAGTAGCCAGACAGGGTTCCGCACTGAAGCTTTCTTT.

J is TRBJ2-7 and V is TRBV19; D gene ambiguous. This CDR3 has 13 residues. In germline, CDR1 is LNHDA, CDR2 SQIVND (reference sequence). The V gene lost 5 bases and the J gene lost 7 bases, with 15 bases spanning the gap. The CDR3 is CASSLTYSEEQYF. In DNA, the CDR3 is TGTGCCAGTAGTCTAACCTACTCGGAGGAGCAGTACTTC. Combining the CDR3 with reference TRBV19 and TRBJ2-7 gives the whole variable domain DGGITQSPKYLFRKEGQNVTLSCEQNLNHDAMYWYRQDPGQGLRLIYYSQIVNDFQKGDIAEGYSVSREKKESFPLTVTSAQKNPTAFYLCASSLTYSEEQYFGPGTRLTVT.